The 16 T cell receptor beta chains below all came from one sample that was sequenced in a study of control samples from healthy donors and cancer patients. Assay used: immunoSEQ multiplex PCR; TCRdb lists only in-frame clones, some missing. Of under 150,000 clones in the sample, approximately 94% were seen once. The source material was PBMCs. The receptors here all came from a man aged 50 to 59 with head and neck cancer.

This rearrangement joins TRBV4-1 to TRBJ2-5; unclear D gene. CDR3 size: 13 residues. Germline CDR1 is MGHRA and CDR2 is YSYEKL. The V end lost 4 bases, the J end lost 1 base, and 7 bases lay between the germline ends. CDR3 sequence reads: CASSLGVQETQYF. For the CDR3, the DNA is TGCGCCAGCAGCCTTGGAGTCCAAGAGACCCAGTACTTC.

The rearrangement joins TRBV6-5 to TRBJ1-2; weak D call: TRBD1 (6 bases). The CDR3 sequence is 15 residues long. The ends were cut back, 3 bases at V and 7 bases at J, with 18 bases in the middle. Germline loops: CDR1 MNHEY, CDR2 SVGAGI. CDR3: CASSYSRTVPSGYTF. The CDR3 DNA is TGTGCCAGCAGTTATAGTAGGACAGTCCCTTCTGGCTACACCTTC.

V gene TRBV24-1 combines with J gene TRBJ2-3; D uncertain. Germline V gene lookup returns CDR1 KGHDR and CDR2 SFDVKD. The germline V and J ends were trimmed by 5 bases and 6 bases, with 8 bases remaining between them. The CDR3 has 12 residues. The CDR3 DNA reads as TGTGCCACCAGTGTGGATCTGGATACGCAGTATTTT. Amino acid sequence: CATSVDLDTQYF.

The rearrangement links TRBV6-5 to TRBJ2-2; 7 nucleotides match TRBD1. Germline V lookup: CDR1 MNHEY, CDR2 SVGAGI. The trim removed 6 bases at V and 6 bases at J, leaving 10 bases unmatched. The CDR3 has 15 amino acids. The CDR3 sequence: CASSRQGSFPGELFF. The CDR3 region has the DNA TGTGCCAGCAGCCGACAGGGTTCGTTTCCCGGGGAGCTGTTTTTT.

The chain couples TRBV5-6 to TRBJ2-3; a weak D match, TRBD2 (5 bases). Trimming removed 0 bases at V and 0 bases at J, with 14 bases between. Looked up from germline, CDR1 is SGHDT and CDR2 is YYEEEE. The CDR3 consists of 17 residues. CDR3 sequence (DNA): TGTGCCAGCAGCTTGGTTGAGGGAGTCCCTAGCACAGATACGCAGTATTTT. Translating gives CASSLVEGVPSTDTQYF.

This chain joins TRBV2 and TRBJ1-4; no clear D. Trimming removed 10 bases from V and 8 bases from J, with 17 bases in between. CDR3 size: 13 residues. Germline V lookup: CDR1 SNHLY, CDR2 FYNNEI. The CDR3, as DNA: TGTGCCATCGCCCCCGACCTGGGGGAAAAACTGTTTTTT. Translation gives CAIAPDLGEKLFF.

The J gene is TRBJ2-3, the V gene TRBV5-1, with 9 bases lining up with TRBD2. From germline, CDR1 is SGHRS and CDR2 YFSETQ. V lost 4 bases and J lost 3; bases outside the gene matches: 6. CDR3 length equals 15 residues. CDR3 DNA sequence: TGCGCCAGCAGCCCCAGCGGGGGGCAAACAGATACGCAGTATTTT. Translated: CASSPSGGQTDTQYF.

With respect to this clone: The same CDR3 is also encoded by other DNA sequences in this sample. This rearrangement joins TRBV19 to TRBJ1-4; D unresolved. The CDR3 contains 13 residues. Germline V lookup: CDR1 LNHDA, CDR2 SQIVND (reference sequence). V was trimmed by 6 bases and J by 0 bases, leaving 5 bases between them. The CDR3 coding sequence is TGTGCCAGTAGGGTAGCAACTAATGAAAAACTGTTTTTT. It specifies CASRVATNEKLFF.

This rearrangement joins TRBV4-1 to TRBJ2-7; TRBD1 might be the D (6 bases). Trimming stripped 1 base from V and 6 bases from J, with 7 bases between. The length of the CDR3 is 12 residues. Germline loops: CDR1 MGHRA, CDR2 YSYEKL. Written as DNA, the CDR3 is TGCGCCAGCAGCCAAGTCAGGGGCGAGCAGTACTTC. It translates to CASSQVRGEQYF.

The chain has TRBV6-6 and TRBJ2-1, with TRBD2 identical over 8 bases. V was clipped by 0 bases and J by 9 bases; unmatched bases: 10. Looked up from germline, CDR1 is MNHNY and CDR2 is SVGAGI (reference sequence). The length of the CDR3 is 16 residues. For the CDR3, the DNA is TGTGCCAGCAGTTACTCGTCTCTGGGACTAGGGAGTGAGCAGTTCTTC. Its translation is CASSYSSLGLGSEQFF.

This clone is a singleton in its sample. The CDR3 coding sequence is TGTGCCAGCAGTGAGACAGATAGCACAGATACGCAGTATTTT. Translation gives CASSETDSTDTQYF. The chain links TRBV6-4 to TRBJ2-3; weak D call: TRBD1 (5 bases). Germline V gives CDR1 MRHNA, CDR2 SNTAGT. The CDR3 covers 14 residues. The ends were cut back, 3 bases at V and 0 bases at J, with 7 bases in the middle.

The genes are TRBV4-2 and TRBJ2-1; TRBD1 aligns across 11 bases. CDR1 is LGHNA, CDR2 YNFKEQ, per germline. V lost 0 bases and J lost 5; bases outside the gene matches: 9. There are 18 residues in the CDR3. CDR3 sequence reads: CASSQDLRGQGADNEQFF. The CDR3 DNA reads TGTGCCAGCAGCCAAGATCTCCGCGGACAGGGGGCCGACAATGAGCAGTTCTTC.

This chain connects TRBV19 to TRBJ1-5, with D possibly matching TRBD1 (6 bases). V was pared by 6 bases and J by 0 bases, with 12 bases between. CDR1 and CDR2 (germline): LNHDA, SQIVND (reference sequence). The CDR3 extends over 15 amino acids. CDR3 nucleotide sequence: TGTGCCAGTAGCCCTACAGGGTATAGCAATCAGCCCCAGCATTTT. Encoded protein: CASSPTGYSNQPQHF.

The rearrangement links TRBV11-2 to TRBJ1-1; D remains ambiguous. Germline-derived CDR1 and CDR2 are SGHAT and FQNNGV. The CDR3 length is 14 residues. Trimming removed 1 base from V and 4 bases from J, with 10 bases in between. CDR3 protein: CASSLAPIGTEAFF. CDR3 nucleotides: TGTGCCAGCAGCTTAGCCCCCATCGGCACTGAAGCTTTCTTT.

The gene calls are TRBV13 and TRBJ2-5; a weak D match, TRBD1 (6 bases). The V end was cut by 6 bases, the J end by 9 bases, with 20 bases between. Per germline, CDR1 PRHDT and CDR2 FYEKMQ (reference sequence). The CDR3 totals 14 residues. DNA for the CDR3: TGTGCCAGCAGGCCCTACAGGGTGGCCAGTGCCCAGTACTTC. This codes for CASRPYRVASAQYF.

The CDR3 loop is CASSLVYSGRGEKLFF. Written as DNA, the CDR3 is TGTGCCAGCAGCTTGGTTTATTCGGGCAGGGGCGAAAAACTGTTTTTT. The chain is built from TRBV5-5 and TRBJ1-4; D possibly corresponds to TRBD1 (6 bases). The CDR3 length is 16 residues. V dropped 0 bases and J dropped 8 bases, with 17 bases sitting between them. From germline, CDR1 is SGHKS and CDR2 YYEKEE (reference sequence).